A selection of T cell receptor beta chains follows, all from one sample in a study of control samples from healthy donors and cancer patients. The table came from immunoSEQ multiplex PCR; TCRdb's copy has only in-frame clones and leaves some out. The repertoire holds 15,000 to 20,000 clones, with 86% as singletons. Source material: PBMCs. These receptors came from a woman in her sixties or seventies with colorectal cancer. Both conserved end residues are part of each CDR3. A D gene is named only where the DNA matches it firmly. Not every row has a clone size; where given, it reads once, few, many or a size class.

>TRBJ2-1|-|TRBD2|TRBV7-3
TGTGCCAGCAGCACCACTGGTCTAGCGGGAGGGGAGAATGAGCAGTTCTTC
CASSTTGLAGGENEQFF
>TRBJ2-1|-|-|TRBV30
TGTGCCTGGAGTGGTCTCAATGAGCAGTTCTTC
CAWSGLNEQFF
>TRBJ1-4|once|-|TRBV6-6
TGTGCCAGCAGTTACCGACCTTGGGAGAAACTGTTTTTT
CASSYRPWEKLFF
>TRBJ2-1|-|TRBD2|TRBV4-1
TGCGCCAGCAGCCTTACTAGCGGTACTAATAATGAGCAGTTCTTC
CASSLTSGTNNEQFF
>TRBJ2-1|few|TRBD2|TRBV2
TGTGCCAGCAGTGTACCGGGACTAGTGGGGGAGCAGTTCTTC
CASSVPGLVGEQFF
>TRBJ1-3|-|TRBD1|TRBV5-1
TGCGCCAGCAGCCCTGACAGGGGGCCTGGAAACACCATATATTTT
CASSPDRGPGNTIYF
>TRBJ1-2|-|-|TRBV27
TGTGCCAGCAGTTTAAGTCCATCGGGCAACTATGGCTACACCTTC
CASSLSPSGNYGYTF
>TRBJ2-1|-|-|TRBV6-5
TGTGCCAGCTGTTCGGGGCCGGGCAATGAGCAGTTCTTC
CASCSGPGNEQFF
>TRBJ2-3|large|TRBD2|TRBV7-2
TGTGCCAGCAGCCCGGACCCTAGCGGGTACACAGATACGCAGTATTTT
CASSPDPSGYTDTQYF
>TRBJ2-2|-|TRBD2|TRBV5-1
TGCGCCAGCAGCTTGTTGTCTAGCGGGACCGGGGAGCTGTTTTTT
CASSLLSSGTGELFF
>TRBJ2-2|-|-|TRBV6-5
TGTGCCAGCAGGGACTCGATCGGGGAGCTGTTTTTT
CASRDSIGELFF
>TRBJ2-3|-|-|TRBV4-3
TGCGCCAGCAGCCTTACAGGGAATCAAGATACGCAGTATTTT
CASSLTGNQDTQYF
>TRBJ1-2|-|TRBD1|TRBV6-5
TGTGCCAGCAGGCGGACAGGGGGGTATGGCTACACCTTC
CASRRTGGYGYTF
>TRBJ1-5|-|-|TRBV6-9
TGTGCCAGCAGTTACCGGCTAGGCCGGGTGCATTTT
CASSYRLGRVHF
>TRBJ2-7|-|-|TRBV24-1
TGTGCCACCAGTGATTACCGCGGCAGGCTGGACTTC
CATSDYRGRLDF
>TRBJ1-2|-|-|TRBV12-3/TRBV12-4
TGTGCCAGCACCAGGACTTCAAACTATGGCTACACCTTC
CASTRTSNYGYTF
>TRBJ2-3|-|TRBD2|TRBV11-3
TGTGCCAGCAGCTTAGATGGTTGGACTAGCGGGGCCCCGACCGGAGATACGCAGTATTTT
CASSLDGWTSGAPTGDTQYF
>TRBJ1-2|-|-|TRBV12-3/TRBV12-4
TGTGCCAGCAGCCTCCAAATGGGCTATGGCTACACCTTC
CASSLQMGYGYTF
>TRBJ2-3|-|TRBD1|TRBV29-1
TGCAGCGTTGAAGAGCCGGACAGGGGCACAGATACGCAGTATTTT
CSVEEPDRGTDTQYF
>TRBJ1-2|-|-|TRBV30
TGTGCCTGGAGTGTACCAGGGGAGCCCCTGGACTATGGCTACACCTTC
CAWSVPGEPLDYGYTF
>TRBJ1-2|-|-|TRBV9
TGTGCCAGCAGCGTAGATCGGGTTCGGTTAGACTATGGCTACACCTTC
CASSVDRVRLDYGYTF
>TRBJ2-3|-|-|TRBV5-1
TGCGCCAGCACAGAGGCAGGGCCAGATACGCAGTATTTT
CASTEAGPDTQYF
>TRBJ1-2|-|-|TRBV19
TGTGCCAGGACGGGGGAGTGGGTGGGCTACACCTTC
CARTGEWVGYTF
>TRBJ1-6|-|-|TRBV9
TGTGCCAGCAGCGCAGGAGGGGGGCTTAGCTCACCCCTCCACTTT
CASSAGGGLSSPLHF
>TRBJ1-2|-|-|TRBV3-1/TRBV3-2
TGTGCCAGCAGCCCCTCCCAGACTCATAACTATGGCTACACCTTC
CASSPSQTHNYGYTF
>TRBJ1-2|-|-|TRBV11-3
TGTGCCAGCAGCTCCCTCACAGGGAGGGGAGGCTACACCTTC
CASSSLTGRGGYTF
>TRBJ1-4|-|TRBD1|TRBV27
TGTGCCAGCAGTCTATCAGGGACAGTAGAAAAACTGTTTTTT
CASSLSGTVEKLFF
>TRBJ1-1|-|-|TRBV9
TGTGCCAGCAGCGATGCGGTGAACACTGAAGCTTTCTTT
CASSDAVNTEAFF
>TRBJ1-5|-|-|TRBV7-2
TGTGCCAGCAGCTTAGGTGGACAGTACAATCAGCCCCAGCATTTT
CASSLGGQYNQPQHF